A single sample is the source of the 18 T cell receptor beta chains below, sequenced in a study of OX40 agonist ivuxolimab in advanced cancers. Using immunoSEQ multiplex PCR, the repertoire was profiled, and TCRdb retains in-frame clones only, with some absent. The repertoire consists of about 27,000 clones, with roughly 80% occurring once and the leading ten covering roughly a fifth. The material sequenced was CD4+ or CD8+ T cells sorted from blood, taken in a trial of the OX40 agonist ivuxolimab. The receptors derive from an adult with an advanced solid tumor such as melanoma, head and neck, liver or kidney cancer.

This chain connects TRBV6-5 to TRBJ2-3; D is perhaps TRBD2 (5 bases). The CDR3 is 13 residues long. Trimming took off 2 bases at V and 6 bases at J, with 9 bases between the two ends. Germline loops: CDR1 MNHEY, CDR2 SVGAGI. This CDR3 reads CASSYGLWDTQYF. The CDR3, as DNA: TGTGCCAGCAGTTACGGACTTTGGGATACGCAGTATTTT.

V is TRBV4-1 and J is TRBJ2-1; 13 bases are shared with TRBD2. In germline, CDR1 is MGHRA, CDR2 YSYEKL. The V gene end was trimmed by 0 bases and the J gene end by 7 bases; junction bases not matched to a gene: 6. This CDR3 region has 17 residues. The chain's CDR3 is CASSQDGTSGNTNEQFF. DNA of the CDR3: TGCGCCAGCAGCCAAGATGGGACTAGCGGGAATACGAATGAGCAGTTCTTC.

This chain uses TRBV27 with TRBJ2-7; maybe TRBD2 (5 bases). The CDR3 length is 13 residues. Per germline, CDR1 MNHEY and CDR2 SMNVEV (reference sequence). Trimming took off 5 bases at V and 4 bases at J, with 12 bases between the two ends. In DNA, the CDR3 is TGTGCCAGCAGTCACGGGATCTTATACGAGCAGTACTTC. It is translated as CASSHGILYEQYF.

The rearrangement joins TRBV7-6 to TRBJ2-7; 7 bases are shared with TRBD2. Losses at the gene ends were 1 base for V and 3 bases for J; bases not matched to a gene: 6. Germline-derived CDR1 and CDR2 are SGHVS and FNYEAQ. This CDR3 has 15 residues. The CDR3, as DNA: TGTGCCAGCAGCTTAGAGCCGGGACTAATCTACGAGCAGTACTTC. Its translation is CASSLEPGLIYEQYF.

This chain links TRBV7-2 with TRBJ2-7; the D gene is possibly TRBD1 (6 bases). V was shortened by 3 bases and J by 1 base, with 7 bases between the two germline ends. Germline values: CDR1 SGHTA, CDR2 FQGNSA. CDR3 length equals 13 residues. The CDR3 reads CASSLGASYEQYF. The CDR3 coding sequence is TGTGCCAGCAGCTTGGGGGCTTCCTACGAGCAGTACTTC.

This sequence joins TRBV7-9 and TRBJ2-1; TRBD2 matches 11 bases. Germline CDR1 reads SEHNR; CDR2 reads FQNEAQ (reference sequence). J gave up 7 bases and V 1 base, and 0 bases lay outside the gene matches. There are 14 residues in the CDR3. CDR3 nucleotide sequence: TGTGCCAGCAGCTTAGTAGCGGGAGGGAATGAGCAGTTCTTC. Its translation is CASSLVAGGNEQFF.

The chain links TRBV7-8 to TRBJ1-4, with D uncertain. CDR1 and CDR2 from the germline V gene are SGHVS and FQNEAQ. CDR3 length: 11 amino acids. Trimming stripped 1 base from V and 6 bases from J, with 0 bases between. In nucleotides, the CDR3 is TGTGCCAGCAGCTTAGATGAAAAACTGTTTTTT. It specifies CASSLDEKLFF.

A word on this clone: Additional DNA sequences in this sample encode the identical CDR3. The chain combines TRBV28 with TRBJ1-5; no reliable D call. Trimming left V 3 bases short and J 0 bases short, with 3 bases between. The CDR3 covers 13 residues. CDR1 and CDR2 (germline): MDHEN, SYDVKM. This chain's CDR3 is CASSLYSNQPQHF. For the CDR3, the DNA is TGTGCCAGCAGTTTGTATAGCAATCAGCCCCAGCATTTT.

This clone was found once. The chain couples TRBV4-3 to TRBJ2-3, with TRBD2 matching 9 bases. Trimming at V came to 2 bases and at J to 2 bases, leaving 5 bases not matched to a gene. Looked up from germline, CDR1 is LGHNA and CDR2 is YSLEER. The CDR3 is 16 amino acids. The chain's CDR3 is CASSQRLAGPTDTQYF. The CDR3 DNA reads TGCGCCAGCAGCCAACGGCTAGCGGGACCCACAGATACGCAGTATTTT.

The CDR3 DNA reads TGTGCCAGCAGCTCGAGATTCGACGGGGGGGCCGGCACCGGGGAGCTGTTTTTT. This encodes CASSSRFDGGAGTGELFF. The rearrangement links TRBV11-2 to TRBJ2-2; 8 nucleotides match TRBD2. Germline CDR1 SGHAT, CDR2 FQNNGV. The CDR3 has 18 amino acids. V trimming: 4 bases; J trimming: 4 bases; junction bases outside the gene matches: 14.

This rearrangement joins TRBV27 to TRBJ2-7; TRBD1 matches at 7 bases. The CDR3 spans 15 residues. J gave up 0 bases and V 6 bases, and 8 bases lay outside the gene matches. Germline values: CDR1 MNHEY, CDR2 SMNVEV (reference sequence). The CDR3, as DNA: TGTGCCAGCAGGAAGGGGGCCTCCCACTCCTACGAGCAGTACTTC. The encoded protein is CASRKGASHSYEQYF.

This sequence joins TRBV4-1 and TRBJ2-3; possible D gene TRBD2, 7 bases. Trimming cost V 0 bases and J 3 bases, with 16 bases left between them. Germline CDR1 MGHRA, CDR2 YSYEKL. This CDR3 is 17 amino acids long. The CDR3 DNA reads as TGCGCCAGCAGCCAAGAACAAACGGGGGGCCTTACAGATACGCAGTATTTT. Translation: CASSQEQTGGLTDTQYF.

The J gene is TRBJ1-2, the V gene TRBV7-9, with D unclear. Germline V gene data show CDR1 as SEHNR and CDR2 as FQNEAQ (reference sequence). This CDR3 comprises 12 residues. Trimming removed 6 bases at V and 4 bases at J, with 9 bases between. CDR3 DNA sequence: TGTGCCAGCAGGACTCTGGGCTATGGCTACACCTTC. Translated, it gives CASRTLGYGYTF.

This chain connects TRBV27 to TRBJ2-2, with 7 bases fitting TRBD1. V shed 4 bases, J shed 0 bases, and the junction held 2 bases outside the gene matches. The CDR3 covers 15 residues. CDR1 and CDR2 (germline): MNHEY, SMNVEV (reference sequence). The CDR3 sequence: CASSWGTANTGELFF. The CDR3 nucleotides read TGTGCCAGCAGTTGGGGGACAGCGAACACCGGGGAGCTGTTTTTT.

By share, this clone counts as medium-sized. The chain links TRBV30 to TRBJ1-5; no clear D gene. The CDR3 runs to 15 residues. V shed 2 bases and J shed 0 bases, with 11 bases lying between them. Germline V gene lookup returns CDR1 GTSNPN and CDR2 SVGIG (reference sequence). The CDR3 DNA reads TGTGCCTGGAGTAGAGGCGTCGATAGCAATCAGCCCCAGCATTTT. Translated: CAWSRGVDSNQPQHF.

This sequence joins TRBV20-1 and TRBJ2-7; 9 nucleotides match TRBD2. The length of the CDR3 is 11 residues. After removal of 7 bases from V and 4 bases from J, the junction contained 2 bases not matched to a gene. Germline assignment: CDR1 DFQATT and CDR2 SNEGSKA (reference sequence). The CDR3 DNA follows: TGCAGTGGACTAGCGGATTACGAGCAGTACTTC. It specifies CSGLADYEQYF.

V is TRBV27 and J is TRBJ1-6; D is perhaps TRBD1 (5 bases). This CDR3 contains 13 residues. The ends were cut back, 5 bases at V and 11 bases at J, with 13 bases in the middle. Per germline, CDR1 MNHEY and CDR2 SMNVEV (reference sequence). The CDR3 loop is CASSPRTTAPLHF. CDR3 nucleotide sequence: TGTGCCAGCAGTCCCAGGACAACCGCACCCCTCCACTTT.

This clone was found once. The chain carries TRBV5-8 and TRBJ1-2; D gene ambiguous. Deletions cut 9 bases from V and 4 bases from J, with 22 bases between. Germline CDR1 is SGHTS and CDR2 is YDEGEE. The CDR3 contains 15 residues. The CDR3, as DNA: TGTGCCACCCTTAATAAGTCTCACAATTCCTATGGCTACACCTTC. It specifies CATLNKSHNSYGYTF.